Below, 9 T cell receptor beta chains from the same sample are listed, as sequenced in a study of blood T cell repertoires in COVID-19. TCRdb's copy holds only in-frame clones and misses some; the assay was immunoSEQ multiplex PCR. The table has 150,000 to 200,000 clones, around four fifths seen once. The sample comprised peripheral blood. Receptors originate from a human donor in a cohort sampled during active COVID-19.

There are a few counts of this clone. This sequence joins TRBV5-6 and TRBJ1-2; 9 nucleotides agree with TRBD1. V shed 2 bases, J shed 4 bases, and the junction held 6 bases outside the gene matches. The germline CDR1 and CDR2 sequences are SGHDT and YYEEEE. This CDR3 has 15 residues. As DNA, the CDR3 is TGTGCCAGCAGCTTTAGGGGGACAGGGATCTATGGCTACACCTTC. The encoded protein is CASSFRGTGIYGYTF.

The genes are TRBV3-1 (or the pseudogene TRBV3-2) and TRBJ2-1, with D possibly being TRBD2 (5 bases). The CDR3 consists of 14 residues. Trimming took 4 bases from V and 7 from J, leaving 14 bases between them. CDR1 LGHDT and CDR2 YNNKEL come from the germline V gene (reference sequence). The CDR3 nucleotides are TGTGCCAGCAGCCGAGCGACGGGAAGGAATGAGCAGTTCTTC. This sequence encodes CASSRATGRNEQFF.

The chain uses TRBV2 and TRBJ1-6, with 7 bases matching TRBD1. The germline V gene encodes CDR1 SNHLY and CDR2 FYNNEI. Germline trimming cut 6 bases from V and 3 bases from J; bases unmatched to any gene: 5. The CDR3 covers 15 residues. The CDR3 DNA is TGTGCCAGCAGCTCCGGGACAGACTATAATTCACCCCTCCACTTT. As protein: CASSSGTDYNSPLHF.

The chain links TRBV2 to TRBJ2-7, with 7 bases fitting TRBD1. Germline V lookup: CDR1 SNHLY, CDR2 FYNNEI. Trimming cost V 6 bases and J 6 bases; bases outside gene matches: 11. The length of the CDR3 is 14 residues. This chain's CDR3 is CASRGRQGSGEQYF. CDR3 nucleotides: TGTGCCAGCAGGGGGCGACAGGGCTCGGGCGAGCAGTACTTC.

The DNA of the CDR3 is TGTGCCAGCAGCTCCGGTCCCGGGACAGGGTTGGATGGCTACACCTTC. Translating it yields CASSSGPGTGLDGYTF. This rearrangement joins TRBV7-9 to TRBJ1-2, with 9 bases fitting TRBD1. Germline CDR1 and CDR2: SEHNR and FQNEAQ (reference sequence). The trim removed 4 bases at V and 6 bases at J, leaving 12 bases unmatched. The CDR3 is made up of 16 amino acids.

This clone was seen a handful of times. This chain uses TRBV11-2 with TRBJ1-1; 9 positions match TRBD1. The CDR3 runs 16 residues. Germline CDR1 and CDR2: SGHAT and FQNNGV. The junction had 6 bases not matched to a gene; V was cut back by 3 bases and J by 1 base. The CDR3 coding sequence is TGTGCCAGCAGCTTCCAACGACAGGGGGGGAACACTGAAGCTTTCTTT. Its protein product is CASSFQRQGGNTEAFF.

This clone has a handful of counts. The chain links TRBV9 to TRBJ1-1; maybe TRBD1 (5 bases). Germline V CDR1 and CDR2: SGDLS, YYNGEE. The germline V and J ends were trimmed by 3 bases and 4 bases, with 13 bases remaining between them. The CDR3 covers 14 residues. Here the CDR3 reads CASSAQGGFTEAFF. For the CDR3, the DNA is TGTGCCAGCAGCGCCCAGGGAGGATTCACTGAAGCTTTCTTT.

The chain recombines TRBV4-3 with TRBJ2-7; a possible D gene is TRBD2 (5 bases). This CDR3 contains 12 residues. Looked up from germline, CDR1 is LGHNA and CDR2 is YSLEER. Trimming shortened V by 6 bases and J by 6 bases, and 12 bases separated the two germline ends. CDR3 residues: CASRSGEVEQYF. For the CDR3, the DNA is TGCGCCAGCAGAAGCGGTGAGGTCGAGCAGTACTTC.

The CDR3 reads CASSHRTGNQPQHF. The CDR3 coding sequence is TGTGCCAGCAGCCACCGAACAGGGAACCAGCCCCAGCATTTT. The chain has TRBV27 and TRBJ1-5; D may be TRBD1 (6 bases). Germline CDR1 is MNHEY and CDR2 is SMNVEV (reference sequence). The V end lost 6 bases, the J end lost 7 bases, and 16 bases lay between the germline ends. The CDR3 spans 14 residues.